The clone carrying this T cell receptor (beta chain) is categorized as medium-sized. Its antigen remains unidentified. This beta chain turned up in a library designed for alpha chains; as an off-target read, its abundance says little. Via MiXCR, TCRdb re-called the 5' RACE reads, giving one row per CDR3 protein. The sample consists of about 11,000 distinct CDR3 sequences, roughly 5.2% of them appearing once. The data are from a study of spatial heterogeneity in lung cancer. The CDR3 length is 12 residues. The V segment lost 7 bases and the J segment 7 bases; nucleotides outside the gene matches: 7. As for time point: sample taken at primary tumor resection. The input material, whole RNA from tumor, nontumor lung or frozen PBMC, was sequenced unsorted. Study-level results: Mutation tallies in tumors tracked expanded intratumoral alpha and beta TCR counts.

This receptor was taken from a male donor with early-stage non-small cell lung cancer. This chain joins TRBV12-3 or TRBV12-4 and TRBJ2-7; 7 bases map to TRBD1. The sequencing here drew on lung tumor tissue, taken at surgery. This CDR3 is CASNRAGGEQYF. CDR3 nucleotide sequence: TGTGCCAGCAATAGGGCAGGGGGTGAGCAGTACTTC.